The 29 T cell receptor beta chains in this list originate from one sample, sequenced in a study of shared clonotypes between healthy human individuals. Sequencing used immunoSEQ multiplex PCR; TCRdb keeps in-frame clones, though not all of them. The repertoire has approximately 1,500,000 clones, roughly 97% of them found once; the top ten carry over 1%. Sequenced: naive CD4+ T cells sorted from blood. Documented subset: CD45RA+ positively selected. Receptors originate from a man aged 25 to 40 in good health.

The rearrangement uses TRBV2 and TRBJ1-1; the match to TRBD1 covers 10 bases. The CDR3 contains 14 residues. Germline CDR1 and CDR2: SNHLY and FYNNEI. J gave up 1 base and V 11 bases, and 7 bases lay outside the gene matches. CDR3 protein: CAGKRTGGNTEAFF. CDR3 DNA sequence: TGTGCCGGTAAACGGACAGGGGGGAACACTGAAGCTTTCTTT.

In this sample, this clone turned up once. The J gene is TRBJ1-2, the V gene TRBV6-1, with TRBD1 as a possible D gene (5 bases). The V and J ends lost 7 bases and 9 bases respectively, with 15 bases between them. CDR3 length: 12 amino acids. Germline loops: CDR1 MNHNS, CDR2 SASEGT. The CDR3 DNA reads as TGTGCCAGCACTGAGGGAGGGGTTCGCTACACCTTC. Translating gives CASTEGGVRYTF.

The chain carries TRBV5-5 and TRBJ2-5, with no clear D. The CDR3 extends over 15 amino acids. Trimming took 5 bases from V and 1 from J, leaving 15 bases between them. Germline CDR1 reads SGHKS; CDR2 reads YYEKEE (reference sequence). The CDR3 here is CASRHAPGLQETQYF. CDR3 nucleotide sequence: TGTGCCAGCAGACACGCACCGGGCCTCCAAGAGACCCAGTACTTC.

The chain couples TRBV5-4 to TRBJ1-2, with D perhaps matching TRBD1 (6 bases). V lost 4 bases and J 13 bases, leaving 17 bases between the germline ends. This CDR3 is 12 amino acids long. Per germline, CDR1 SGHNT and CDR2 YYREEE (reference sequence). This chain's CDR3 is CASSQGTFGGTF. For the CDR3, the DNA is TGTGCCAGCAGCCAGGGGACATTCGGCGGCACCTTC.

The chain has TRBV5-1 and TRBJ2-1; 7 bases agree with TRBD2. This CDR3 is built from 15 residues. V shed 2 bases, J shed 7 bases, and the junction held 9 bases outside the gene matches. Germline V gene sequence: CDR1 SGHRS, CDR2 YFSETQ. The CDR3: CASSFLGGGNNEQFF. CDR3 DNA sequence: TGCGCCAGCAGCTTCCTTGGGGGAGGGAATAATGAGCAGTTCTTC.

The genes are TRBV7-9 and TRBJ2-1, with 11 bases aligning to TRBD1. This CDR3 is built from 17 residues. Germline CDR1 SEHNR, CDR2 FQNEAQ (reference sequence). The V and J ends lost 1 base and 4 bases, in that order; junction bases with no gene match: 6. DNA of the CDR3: TGTGCCAGCAGCTTAGGGGTCGGGACAGGGGGATACAATGAGCAGTTCTTC. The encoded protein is CASSLGVGTGGYNEQFF.

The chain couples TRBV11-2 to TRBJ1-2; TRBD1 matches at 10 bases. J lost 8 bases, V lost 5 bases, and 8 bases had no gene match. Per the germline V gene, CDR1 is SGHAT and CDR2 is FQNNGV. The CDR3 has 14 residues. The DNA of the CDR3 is TGTGCCAGCAGCGAAGGGACAGGGGTTGGAGGCTACACCTTC. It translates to CASSEGTGVGGYTF.

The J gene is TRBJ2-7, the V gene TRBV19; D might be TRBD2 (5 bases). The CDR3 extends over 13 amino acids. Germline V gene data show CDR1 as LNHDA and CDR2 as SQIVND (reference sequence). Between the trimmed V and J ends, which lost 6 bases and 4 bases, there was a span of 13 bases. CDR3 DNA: TGTGCCAGTAGGGAGGCTTTTCGGTACGAGCAGTACTTC. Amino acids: CASREAFRYEQYF.

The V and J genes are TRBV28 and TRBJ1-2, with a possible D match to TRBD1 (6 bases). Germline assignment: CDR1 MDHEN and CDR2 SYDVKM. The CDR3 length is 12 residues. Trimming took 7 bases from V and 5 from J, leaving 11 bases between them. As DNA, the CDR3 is TGTGCCAGCAATAGAGGGGGGTATGGCTACACCTTC. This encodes CASNRGGYGYTF.

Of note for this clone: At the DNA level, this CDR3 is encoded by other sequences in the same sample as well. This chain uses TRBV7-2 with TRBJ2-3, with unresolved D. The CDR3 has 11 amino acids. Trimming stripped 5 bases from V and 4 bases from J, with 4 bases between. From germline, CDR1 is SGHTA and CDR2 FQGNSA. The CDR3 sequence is CASSPADTQYF. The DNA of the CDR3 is TGTGCCAGCAGCCCCGCAGATACGCAGTATTTT.

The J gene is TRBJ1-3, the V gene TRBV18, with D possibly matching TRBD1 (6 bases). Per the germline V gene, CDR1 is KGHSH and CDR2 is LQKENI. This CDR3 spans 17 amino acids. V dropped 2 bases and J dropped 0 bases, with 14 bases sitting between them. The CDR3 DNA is TGTGCCAGCTCACCATCCGGGGGACATCGCTCTGGAAACACCATATATTTT. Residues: CASSPSGGHRSGNTIYF.

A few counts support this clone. The CDR3 sequence: CASRLGTASGEQFF. In nucleotides, the CDR3 is TGCGCCAGCCGACTGGGGACGGCGTCCGGTGAGCAGTTCTTC. V and J are TRBV5-1 and TRBJ2-1; D tentatively fits TRBD1 or TRBD2 (5 bases each). Trimming took 7 bases from V and 9 from J, leaving 20 bases between them. There are 14 residues in the CDR3. CDR1 and CDR2 from the germline V gene are SGHRS and YFSETQ.

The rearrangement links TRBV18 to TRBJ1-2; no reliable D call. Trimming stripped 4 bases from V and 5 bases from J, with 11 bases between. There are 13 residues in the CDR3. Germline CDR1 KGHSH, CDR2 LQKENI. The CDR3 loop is CASSLKSGYGYTF. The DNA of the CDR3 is TGTGCCAGCTCACTAAAGTCCGGGTATGGCTACACCTTC.

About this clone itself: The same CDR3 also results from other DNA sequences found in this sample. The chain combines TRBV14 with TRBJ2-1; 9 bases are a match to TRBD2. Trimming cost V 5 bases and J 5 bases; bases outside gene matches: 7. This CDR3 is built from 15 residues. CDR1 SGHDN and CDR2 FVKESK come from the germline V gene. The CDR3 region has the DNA TGTGCCAGCAGCAGACCGGGACTAGCAGACAATGAGCAGTTCTTC. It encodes CASSRPGLADNEQFF.

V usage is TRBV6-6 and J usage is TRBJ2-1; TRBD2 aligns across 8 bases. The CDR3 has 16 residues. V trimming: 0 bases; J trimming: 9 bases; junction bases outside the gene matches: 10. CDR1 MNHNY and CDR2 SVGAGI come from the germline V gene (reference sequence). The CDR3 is CASSYSSGGPDCEQFF. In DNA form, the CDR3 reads TGTGCCAGCAGTTACTCGTCGGGAGGGCCTGACTGTGAGCAGTTCTTC.

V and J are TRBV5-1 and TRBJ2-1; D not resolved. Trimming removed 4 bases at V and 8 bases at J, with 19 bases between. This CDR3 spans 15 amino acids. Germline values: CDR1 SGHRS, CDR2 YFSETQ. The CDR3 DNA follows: TGCGCCAGCAGCGGCGCTAGGGCAGAGGTGGATGAGCAGTTCTTC. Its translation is CASSGARAEVDEQFF.

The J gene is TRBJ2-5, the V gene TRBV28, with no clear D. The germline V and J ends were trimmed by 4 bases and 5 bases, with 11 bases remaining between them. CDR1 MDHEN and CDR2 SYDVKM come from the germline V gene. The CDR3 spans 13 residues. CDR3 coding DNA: TGTGCCAGCAGTTCGGTAATCCCGGAGACCCAGTACTTC. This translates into CASSSVIPETQYF. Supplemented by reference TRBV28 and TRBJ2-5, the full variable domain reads DVKVTQSSRYLVKRTGEKVFLECVQDMDHENMFWYRQDPGLGLRLIYFSYDVKMKEKGDIPEGYSVSREKKERFSLILESASTNQTSMYLCASSSVIPETQYFGPGTRLLVL.

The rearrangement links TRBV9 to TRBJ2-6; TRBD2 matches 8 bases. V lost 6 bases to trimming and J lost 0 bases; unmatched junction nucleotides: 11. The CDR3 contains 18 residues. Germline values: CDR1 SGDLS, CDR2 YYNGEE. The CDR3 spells CASTPTGGTTSGANVLTF. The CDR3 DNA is TGTGCCAGCACCCCAACGGGAGGGACGACCTCTGGGGCCAACGTCCTGACTTTC.

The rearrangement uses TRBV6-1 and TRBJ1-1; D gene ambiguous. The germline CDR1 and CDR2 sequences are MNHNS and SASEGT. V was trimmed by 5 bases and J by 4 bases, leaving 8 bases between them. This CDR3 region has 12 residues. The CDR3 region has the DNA TGTGCCAGCAGTTCCAGGTTCACTGAAGCTTTCTTT. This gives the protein CASSSRFTEAFF.

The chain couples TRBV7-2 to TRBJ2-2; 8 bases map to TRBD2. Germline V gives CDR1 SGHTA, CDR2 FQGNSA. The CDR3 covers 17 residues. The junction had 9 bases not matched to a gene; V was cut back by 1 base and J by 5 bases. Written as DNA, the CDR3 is TGTGCCAGCAGCTTAGTGTCAGGGACTAGGAATACCGGGGAGCTGTTTTTT. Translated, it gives CASSLVSGTRNTGELFF.

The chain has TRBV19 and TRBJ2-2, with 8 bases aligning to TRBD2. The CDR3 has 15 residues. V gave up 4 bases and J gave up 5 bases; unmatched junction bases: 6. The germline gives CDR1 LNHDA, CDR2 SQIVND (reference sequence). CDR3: CASSTIGGRTGELFF. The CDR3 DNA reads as TGTGCCAGTAGTACCATCGGCGGGAGGACCGGGGAGCTGTTTTTT.

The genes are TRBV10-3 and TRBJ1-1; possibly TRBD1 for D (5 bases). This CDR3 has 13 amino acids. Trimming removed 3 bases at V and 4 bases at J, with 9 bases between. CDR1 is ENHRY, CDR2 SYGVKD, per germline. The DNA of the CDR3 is TGTGCCATCAGTGAATCGGGGGGCACTGAAGCTTTCTTT. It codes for CAISESGGTEAFF.

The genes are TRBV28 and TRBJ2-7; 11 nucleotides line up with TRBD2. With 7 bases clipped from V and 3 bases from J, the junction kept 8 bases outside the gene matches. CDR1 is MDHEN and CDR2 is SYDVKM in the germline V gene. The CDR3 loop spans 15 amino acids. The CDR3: CASIEGLAEFYEQYF. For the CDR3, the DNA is TGTGCCAGCATCGAGGGACTAGCGGAGTTCTACGAGCAGTACTTC.

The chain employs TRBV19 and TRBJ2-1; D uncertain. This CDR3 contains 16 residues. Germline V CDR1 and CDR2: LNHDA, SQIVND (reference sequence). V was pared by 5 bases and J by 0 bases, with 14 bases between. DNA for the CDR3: TGTGCCAGTAGTCCTTCGACTGGAAGCTCCTACAATGAGCAGTTCTTC. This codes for CASSPSTGSSYNEQFF.

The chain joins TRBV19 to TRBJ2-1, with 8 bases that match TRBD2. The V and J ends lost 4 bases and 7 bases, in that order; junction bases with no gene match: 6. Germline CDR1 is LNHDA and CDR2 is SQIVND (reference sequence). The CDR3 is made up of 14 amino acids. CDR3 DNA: TGTGCCAGTAGTACCCCGGGGGGGCAGAATGAGCAGTTCTTC. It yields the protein CASSTPGGQNEQFF.

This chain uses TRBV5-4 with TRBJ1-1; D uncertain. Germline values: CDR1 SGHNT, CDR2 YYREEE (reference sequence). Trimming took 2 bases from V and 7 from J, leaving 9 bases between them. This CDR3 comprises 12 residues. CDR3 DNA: TGTGCCAGCAGCTTTTTGGGCGGTGAAGCTTTCTTT. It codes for CASSFLGGEAFF.

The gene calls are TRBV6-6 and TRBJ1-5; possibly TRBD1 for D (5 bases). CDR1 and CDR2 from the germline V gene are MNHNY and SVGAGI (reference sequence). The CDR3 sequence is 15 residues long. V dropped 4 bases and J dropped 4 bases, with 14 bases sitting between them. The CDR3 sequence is CASSFSAGGNQPQHF. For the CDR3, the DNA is TGTGCCAGCAGTTTCTCAGCCGGGGGTAATCAGCCCCAGCATTTT.

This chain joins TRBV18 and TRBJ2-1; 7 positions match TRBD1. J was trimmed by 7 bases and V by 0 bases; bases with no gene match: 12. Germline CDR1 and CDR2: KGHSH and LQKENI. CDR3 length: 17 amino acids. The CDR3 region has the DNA TGTGCCAGCTCACCACCGAGTTTAGAGGGGGCGCGGAATGAGCAGTTCTTC. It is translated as CASSPPSLEGARNEQFF.

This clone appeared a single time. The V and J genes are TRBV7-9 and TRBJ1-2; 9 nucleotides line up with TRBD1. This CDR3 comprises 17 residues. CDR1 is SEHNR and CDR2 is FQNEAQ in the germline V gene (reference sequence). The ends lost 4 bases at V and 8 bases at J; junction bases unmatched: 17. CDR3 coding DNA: TGTGCCAGCAGCTGGGCCCGGGGGGACAGGGCCGTCCGAGGCTACACCTTC. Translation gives CASSWARGDRAVRGYTF.